This T cell receptor (beta chain) was documented in a study of follicular helper T cells after annual influenza vaccination. Study-level background: For some subjects, blood spans the 2013-2014, 2014-2015 and 2015-2016 annual vaccinations.

The protocol was immunoSEQ multiplex PCR, while the TCRdb copy is restricted to in-frame clones and leaves out a portion. The sample yields approximately 400 clones, 81% seen once. Specified time point: 2014-2015 season, 7 days after vaccination. Non-naive CD4+CXCR5+PD-1+ cTfh were sorted into ICOS+CD38+ and ICOS-CD38- fractions. The CDR3 spans 11 residues. Germline loops: CDR1 SNHLY, CDR2 FYNNEI. Between the trimmed V and J ends, which lost 3 bases and 8 bases, there was a span of 7 bases. The TCR originated in an adult who received the influenza vaccine. The sequences come from CXCR5+ CD38+ circulating T follicular helper cells from blood, collected 7 days after influenza vaccination. Subset indicated: circulating Tfh, non-naive CD4+CXCR5+PD-1+ (ICOS+CD38+ or ICOS-CD38-). This chain uses TRBV2 with TRBJ1-2; D is undetermined. CDR3 nucleotides: TGTGCCAGCAGTGAGGAAGGCGGCTACACCTTC. Translated, it gives CASSEEGGYTF. Based on the CDR3 plus reference TRBV2 and TRBJ1-2, the full variable domain is EPEVTQTPSHQVTQMGQEVILRCVPISNHLYFYWYRQILGQKVEFLVSFYNNEISEKSEIFDDQFSVERPDGSNFTLKIRSTKLEDSAMYFCASSEEGGYTFGSGTRLTVV.